This TCR beta chain comes out of a study of blood T cell repertoires in COVID-19. Study information: Samples representing acute and convalescent COVID-19 were sourced from the United States, Italy and Spain. The analysed material was cDNA or gDNA that came from T cells, B-cell-depleted T cells, or PBMCs.

V lost 0 bases, J lost 2 bases, and 9 bases lay in between. Germline loops: CDR1 SGHRS, CDR2 YFSETQ. The CDR3 spans 15 residues. Authors' processing steps: For nucleated cells, counts were estimated from reference gene primer amplification. The table came from immunoSEQ multiplex PCR; TCRdb's copy has only in-frame clones and leaves some out. Clone size and V and J calls were adopted from that table, with D and trimming inferred from the DNA. The sample lists 80,000 to 90,000 clones; approximately 86% were seen once. Sequencing input: peripheral blood. The gene calls are TRBV5-1 and TRBJ2-1; D may be TRBD2 (6 bases). This clonotype was obtained from a man older than 75 with active or convalescent COVID-19. For the CDR3, the DNA is TGCGCCAGCAGCTTGGTAGCGGAACCCTACAATGAGCAGTTCTTC. This encodes CASSLVAEPYNEQFF.